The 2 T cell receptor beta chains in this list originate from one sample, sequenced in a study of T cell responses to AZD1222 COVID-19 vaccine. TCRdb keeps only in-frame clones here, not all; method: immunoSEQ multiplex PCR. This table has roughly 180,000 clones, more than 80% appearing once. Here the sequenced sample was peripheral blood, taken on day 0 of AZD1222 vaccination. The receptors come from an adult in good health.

This CDR3 reads CASSVTDRVTEAFF. The CDR3 DNA is TGCGCCAGCAGCGTCACGGACAGGGTGACTGAAGCTTTCTTT. The rearrangement uses TRBV4-1 and TRBJ1-1; TRBD1 agrees at 8 bases. The CDR3 length is 14 residues. After removal of 5 bases from V and 5 bases from J, the junction contained 7 bases not matched to a gene. CDR1 is MGHRA and CDR2 is YSYEKL in the germline V gene.

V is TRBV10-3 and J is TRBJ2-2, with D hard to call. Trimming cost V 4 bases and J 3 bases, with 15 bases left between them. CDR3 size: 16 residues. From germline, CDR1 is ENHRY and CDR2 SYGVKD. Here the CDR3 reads CAISAVSLSDTGELFF. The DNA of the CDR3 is TGTGCCATCAGTGCCGTCAGCCTGAGTGACACCGGGGAGCTGTTTTTT.